The present entry profiles one T cell receptor beta chain with its context. This may stem from a read error, because a much larger clone lies one nucleotide away. TCRdb redid the calling of the reads with MiXCR, one entry per CDR3 protein. This sample carries 250,000 or so distinct CDR3 sequences, around 30% of them seen once, and the ten largest clones take less than 8.5%. CDR3 length: 15 amino acids. CDR1 and CDR2 from the germline V gene are MNHEY and SVGAGI. With 6 bases removed from V and 4 bases from J, the gap between germline ends came to 15 bases. This specimen belongs to a study of kidney transplant recipient with SARS-CoV-2 infection.

The sample in question was a blood sample, obtained at baseline and on day 111 from a kidney transplant recipient. The gene calls are TRBV6-5 and TRBJ2-2; D is unclear. The receptor was derived from a male patient aged 30 to 39 who had COVID-19 and was a kidney transplant recipient. Part of the T cells may come from the graft donor. The CDR3 loop is CASRRTATSTGELFF. The CDR3 DNA is TGTGCCAGCAGGAGGACGGCAACGAGCACCGGGGAGCTGTTTTTT.